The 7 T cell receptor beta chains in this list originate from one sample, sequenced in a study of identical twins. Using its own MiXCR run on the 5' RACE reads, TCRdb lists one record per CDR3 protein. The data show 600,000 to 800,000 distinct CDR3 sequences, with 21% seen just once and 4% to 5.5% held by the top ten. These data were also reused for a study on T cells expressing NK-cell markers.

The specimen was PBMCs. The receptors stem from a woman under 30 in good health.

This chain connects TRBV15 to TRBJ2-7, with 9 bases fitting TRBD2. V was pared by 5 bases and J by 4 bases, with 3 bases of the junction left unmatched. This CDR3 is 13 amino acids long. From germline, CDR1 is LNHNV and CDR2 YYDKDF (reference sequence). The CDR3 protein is CATSGSGGYEQYF. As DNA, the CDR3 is TGTGCCACCAGCGGAAGCGGGGGGTACGAGCAGTACTTC.

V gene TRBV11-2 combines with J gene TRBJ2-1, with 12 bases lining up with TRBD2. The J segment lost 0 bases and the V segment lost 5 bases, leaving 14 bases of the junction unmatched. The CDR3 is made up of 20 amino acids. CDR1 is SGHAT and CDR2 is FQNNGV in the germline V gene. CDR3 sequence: CASSKSRLAGGPSSYNEQFF. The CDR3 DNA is TGTGCCAGCAGCAAATCCCGGCTAGCGGGAGGGCCGAGCTCCTACAATGAGCAGTTCTTC.

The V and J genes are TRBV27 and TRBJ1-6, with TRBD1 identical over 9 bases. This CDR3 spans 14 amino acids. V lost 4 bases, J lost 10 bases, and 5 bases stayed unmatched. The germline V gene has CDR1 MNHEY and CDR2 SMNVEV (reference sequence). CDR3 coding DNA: TGTGCCAGCAGTTACAGGGGGCGCGTCTCACCCCTCCACTTT. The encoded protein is CASSYRGRVSPLHF.

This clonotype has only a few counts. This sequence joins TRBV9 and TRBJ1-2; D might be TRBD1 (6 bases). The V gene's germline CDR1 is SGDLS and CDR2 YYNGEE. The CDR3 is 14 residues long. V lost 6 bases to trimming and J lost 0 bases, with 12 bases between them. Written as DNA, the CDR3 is TGTGCCAGCAAGAGCTGGGACACTAACTATGGCTACACCTTC. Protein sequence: CASKSWDTNYGYTF.

The CDR3 spells CASSFSTRSYEQYF. For the CDR3, the DNA is TGTGCCAGCAGTTTTTCGACTAGATCCTACGAGCAGTACTTC. The chain joins TRBV6-5 to TRBJ2-7; D is possibly TRBD2 (6 bases). The CDR3 runs 14 residues. Trimming took 4 bases from V and 1 from J, leaving 11 bases between them. The germline gives CDR1 MNHEY, CDR2 SVGAGI.

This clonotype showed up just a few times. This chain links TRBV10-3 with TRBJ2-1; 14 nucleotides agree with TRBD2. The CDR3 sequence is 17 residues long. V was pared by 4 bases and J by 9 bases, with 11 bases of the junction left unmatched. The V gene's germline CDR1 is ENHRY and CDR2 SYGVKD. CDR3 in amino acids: CAISANPGLAGEGEQFF. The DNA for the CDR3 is TGTGCCATCAGTGCCAACCCGGGACTAGCGGGAGAGGGTGAGCAGTTCTTC.

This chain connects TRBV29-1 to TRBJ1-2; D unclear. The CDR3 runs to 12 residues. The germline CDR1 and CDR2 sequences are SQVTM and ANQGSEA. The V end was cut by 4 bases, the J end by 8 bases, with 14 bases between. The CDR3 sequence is CSVVKGSVGYTF. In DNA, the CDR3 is TGCAGCGTTGTTAAGGGTTCTGTAGGCTACACCTTC.